Sequencing of this TCR beta chain was carried out in a study of T cells after yellow fever vaccination. This clonotype was counted between two and nine times. Germline V CDR1 and CDR2: LGHNA, YSLEER. The length of the CDR3 is 13 residues. V shed 3 bases and J shed 4 bases, with 6 bases lying between them. MiXCR, run by TCRdb on the 5' RACE reads, gives a single entry per CDR3 protein. This table has 620,000 or so distinct CDR3 sequences, about 12% appearing once. The TCR originated in a man younger than 40 who received the YFV17D yellow fever vaccine. This sequence joins TRBV4-3 and TRBJ2-2; no firm D call. Sequences were derived from PBMCs, sampled on the day of the yellow fever booster vaccination. DNA for the CDR3: TGCGCCAGCAGCCAGCTCTCCACCGGGGAGCTGTTTTTT. Amino acids: CASSQLSTGELFF.